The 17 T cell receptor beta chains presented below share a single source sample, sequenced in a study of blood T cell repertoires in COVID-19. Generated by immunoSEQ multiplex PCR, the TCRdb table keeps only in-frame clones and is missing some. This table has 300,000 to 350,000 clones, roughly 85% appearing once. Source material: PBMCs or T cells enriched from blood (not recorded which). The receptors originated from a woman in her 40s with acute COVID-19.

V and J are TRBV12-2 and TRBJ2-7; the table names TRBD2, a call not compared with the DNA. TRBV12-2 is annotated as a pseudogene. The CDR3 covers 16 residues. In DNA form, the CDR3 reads TGTGCAAGTCGCTTAGCGGGTAGCGTGGGCTCCTACGAGCAGTACTTC. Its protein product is CASRLAGSVGSYEQYF.

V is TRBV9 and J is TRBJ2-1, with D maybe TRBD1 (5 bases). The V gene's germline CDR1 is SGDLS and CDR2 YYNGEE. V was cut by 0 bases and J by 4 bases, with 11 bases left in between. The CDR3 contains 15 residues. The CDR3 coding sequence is TGTGCCAGCAGCGTAGGGGTAGGGGTTTACAATGAGCAGTTCTTC. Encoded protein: CASSVGVGVYNEQFF.

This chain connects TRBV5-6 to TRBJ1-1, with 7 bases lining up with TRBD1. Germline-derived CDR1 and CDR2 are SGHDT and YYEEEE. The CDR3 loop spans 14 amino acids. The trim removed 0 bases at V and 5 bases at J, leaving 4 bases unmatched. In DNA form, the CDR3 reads TGTGCCAGCAGCTTGGACAGGGGCGCGACTGAAGCTTTCTTT. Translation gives CASSLDRGATEAFF.

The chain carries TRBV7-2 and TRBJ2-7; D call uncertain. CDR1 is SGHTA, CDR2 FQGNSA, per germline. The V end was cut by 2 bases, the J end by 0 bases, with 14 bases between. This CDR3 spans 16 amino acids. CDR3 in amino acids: CASSLNGGPLSYEQYF. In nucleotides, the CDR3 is TGTGCCAGCAGCTTAAATGGCGGTCCCCTCTCCTACGAGCAGTACTTC. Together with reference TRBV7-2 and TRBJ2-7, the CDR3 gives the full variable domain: GAGVSQSPSNKVTEKGKDVELRCDPISGHTALYWYRQSLGQGLEFLIYFQGNSAPDKSGLPSDRFSAERTGGSVSTLTIQRTQQEDSAVYLCASSLNGGPLSYEQYFGPGTRLTVT.

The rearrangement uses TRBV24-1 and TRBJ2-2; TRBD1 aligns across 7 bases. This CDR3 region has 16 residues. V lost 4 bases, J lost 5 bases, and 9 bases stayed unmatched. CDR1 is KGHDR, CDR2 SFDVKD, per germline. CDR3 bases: TGTGCCACCAGTGACTCACTACAGGGGAGTACCGGGGAGCTGTTTTTT. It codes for CATSDSLQGSTGELFF.

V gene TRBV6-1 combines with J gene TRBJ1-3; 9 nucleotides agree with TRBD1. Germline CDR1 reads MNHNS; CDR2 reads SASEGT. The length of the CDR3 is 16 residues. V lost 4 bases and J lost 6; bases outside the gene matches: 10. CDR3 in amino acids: CASSVHGQGTPNTIYF. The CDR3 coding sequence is TGTGCCAGCAGTGTACACGGACAGGGGACTCCAAACACCATATATTTT.

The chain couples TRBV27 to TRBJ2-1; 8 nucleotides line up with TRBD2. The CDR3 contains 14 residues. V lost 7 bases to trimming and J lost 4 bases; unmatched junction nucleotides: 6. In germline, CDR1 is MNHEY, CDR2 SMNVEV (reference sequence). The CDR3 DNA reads TGTGCCAGCATCGGGGGGGGCTCATACAATGAGCAGTTCTTC. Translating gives CASIGGGSYNEQFF.

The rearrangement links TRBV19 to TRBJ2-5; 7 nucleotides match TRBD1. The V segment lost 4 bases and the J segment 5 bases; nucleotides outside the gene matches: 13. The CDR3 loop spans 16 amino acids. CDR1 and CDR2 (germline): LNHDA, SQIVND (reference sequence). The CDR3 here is CASSTRQGGTGETQYF. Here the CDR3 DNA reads TGTGCCAGTAGTACTCGACAGGGTGGTACTGGCGAGACCCAGTACTTC.

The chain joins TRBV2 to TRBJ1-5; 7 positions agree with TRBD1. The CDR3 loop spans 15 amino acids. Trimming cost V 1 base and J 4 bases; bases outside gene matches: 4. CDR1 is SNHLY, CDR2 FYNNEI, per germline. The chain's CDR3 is CASSEGRGPNQPQHF. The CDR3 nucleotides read TGTGCCAGCAGTGAAGGGAGGGGGCCGAATCAGCCCCAGCATTTT.

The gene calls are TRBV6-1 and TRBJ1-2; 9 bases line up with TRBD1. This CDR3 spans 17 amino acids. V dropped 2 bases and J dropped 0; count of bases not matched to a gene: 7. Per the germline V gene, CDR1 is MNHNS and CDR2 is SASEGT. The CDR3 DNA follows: TGTGCCAGCAGTGAATTACAGGGGGCCTCAGCTAACTATGGCTACACCTTC. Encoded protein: CASSELQGASANYGYTF.

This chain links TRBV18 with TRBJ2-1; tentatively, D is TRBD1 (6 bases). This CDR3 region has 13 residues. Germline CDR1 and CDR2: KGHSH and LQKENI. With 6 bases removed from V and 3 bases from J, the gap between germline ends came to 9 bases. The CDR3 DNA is TGTGCCAGCTCTGGGGGCATCTACAATGAGCAGTTCTTC. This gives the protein CASSGGIYNEQFF.

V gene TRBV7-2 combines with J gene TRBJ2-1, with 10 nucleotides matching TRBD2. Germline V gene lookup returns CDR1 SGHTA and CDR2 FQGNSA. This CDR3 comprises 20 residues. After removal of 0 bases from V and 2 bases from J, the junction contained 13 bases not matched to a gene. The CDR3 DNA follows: TGTGCCAGCAGCTTAGCACGGGAGCGGGGGGGCATCGGGACCTACAATGAGCAGTTCTTC. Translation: CASSLARERGGIGTYNEQFF.

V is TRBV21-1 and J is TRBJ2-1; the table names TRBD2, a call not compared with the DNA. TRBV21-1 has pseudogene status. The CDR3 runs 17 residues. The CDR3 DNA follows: TGTGCCAGCAGCCATATGTGGCGGGGGAGCTCCTACAATGAGCAGTTCTTC. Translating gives CASSHMWRGSSYNEQFF.

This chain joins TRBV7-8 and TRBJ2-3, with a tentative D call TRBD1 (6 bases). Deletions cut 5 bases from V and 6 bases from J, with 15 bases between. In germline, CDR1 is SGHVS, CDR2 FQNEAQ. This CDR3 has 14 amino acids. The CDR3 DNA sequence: TGTGCCAGCAGCCCAGACAGGCCAGTGGATACGCAGTATTTT. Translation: CASSPDRPVDTQYF. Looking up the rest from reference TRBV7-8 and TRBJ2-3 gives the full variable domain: GAGVSQSPRYKVAKRGQDVALRCDPISGHVSLFWYQQALGQGPEFLTYFQNEAQLDKSGLPSDRFFAERPEGSVSTLKIQRTQQEDSAVYLCASSPDRPVDTQYFGPGTRLTVL.

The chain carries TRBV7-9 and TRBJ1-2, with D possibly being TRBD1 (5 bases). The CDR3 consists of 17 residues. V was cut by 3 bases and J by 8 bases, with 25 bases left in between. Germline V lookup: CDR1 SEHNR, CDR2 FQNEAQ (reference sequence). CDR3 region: CASSFPPSVGGRRGYTF. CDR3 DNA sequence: TGTGCCAGCAGCTTTCCCCCCAGCGTGGGGGGGAGACGGGGCTACACCTTC.

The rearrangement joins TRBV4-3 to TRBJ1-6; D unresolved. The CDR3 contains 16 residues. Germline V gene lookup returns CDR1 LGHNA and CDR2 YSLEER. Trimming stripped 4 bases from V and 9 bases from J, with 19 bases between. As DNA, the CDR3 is TGCGCCAGCAGCCCACGGTTCGGTCCGATCCCTTCACCCCTCCACTTT. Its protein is CASSPRFGPIPSPLHF.

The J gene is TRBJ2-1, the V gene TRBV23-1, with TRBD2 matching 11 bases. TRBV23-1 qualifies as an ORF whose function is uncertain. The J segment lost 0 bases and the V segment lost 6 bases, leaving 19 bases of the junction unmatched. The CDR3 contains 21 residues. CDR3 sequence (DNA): TGCGCCAGCAGACTCACCCACCGGACTAGCGGGCGTCCCCCCTCCTACAATGAGCAGTTCTTC. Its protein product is CASRLTHRTSGRPPSYNEQFF.